The entry that follows covers one T cell receptor beta chain sequence. Its antigen is not known. This sample was included in a study of T cells expressing NK-cell markers. Researchers built TCR beta cDNA using 5'RACE template switching with UMIs. After re-calling the 5' RACE reads, TCRdb lists one entry per CDR3 protein, DNA absent. The sample has some 110,000 distinct CDR3 sequences. Notes on the study in general: Among a few donors, these clonotypes also ranked first in the CD3+CD56-NKG2C+ fraction.

This CDR3 spans 14 amino acids. Per germline, CDR1 SNHLY and CDR2 FYNNEI. This TCR was sampled from a woman between 18 and 70 years old in good health. Material: blood T cells: a sorted CD56 or NKG2C T cell subset, CD4+ or CD8+ T cells, or bulk PBMC T cells (not recorded which). The chain links TRBV2 to TRBJ1-4; the TCRdb call, TRBD1, lacks DNA for checking. The CDR3 loop reads CASNPGGADEKLFF.